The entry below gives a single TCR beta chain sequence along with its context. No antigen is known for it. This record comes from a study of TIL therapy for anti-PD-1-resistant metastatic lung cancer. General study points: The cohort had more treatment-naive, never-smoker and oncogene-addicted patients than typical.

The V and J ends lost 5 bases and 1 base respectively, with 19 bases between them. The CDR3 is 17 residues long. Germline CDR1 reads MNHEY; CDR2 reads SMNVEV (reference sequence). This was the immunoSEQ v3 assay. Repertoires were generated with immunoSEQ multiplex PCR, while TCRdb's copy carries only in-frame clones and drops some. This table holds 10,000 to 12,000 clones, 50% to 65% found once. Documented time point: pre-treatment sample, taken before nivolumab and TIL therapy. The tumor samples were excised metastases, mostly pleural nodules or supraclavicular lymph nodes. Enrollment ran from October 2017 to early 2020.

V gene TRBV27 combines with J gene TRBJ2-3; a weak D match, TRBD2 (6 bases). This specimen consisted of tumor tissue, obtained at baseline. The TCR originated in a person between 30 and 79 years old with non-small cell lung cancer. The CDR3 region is CASSTRNRGAGTDTQYF. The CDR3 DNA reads TGTGCCAGCAGTACCCGGAACCGCGGGGCCGGCACAGATACGCAGTATTTT.